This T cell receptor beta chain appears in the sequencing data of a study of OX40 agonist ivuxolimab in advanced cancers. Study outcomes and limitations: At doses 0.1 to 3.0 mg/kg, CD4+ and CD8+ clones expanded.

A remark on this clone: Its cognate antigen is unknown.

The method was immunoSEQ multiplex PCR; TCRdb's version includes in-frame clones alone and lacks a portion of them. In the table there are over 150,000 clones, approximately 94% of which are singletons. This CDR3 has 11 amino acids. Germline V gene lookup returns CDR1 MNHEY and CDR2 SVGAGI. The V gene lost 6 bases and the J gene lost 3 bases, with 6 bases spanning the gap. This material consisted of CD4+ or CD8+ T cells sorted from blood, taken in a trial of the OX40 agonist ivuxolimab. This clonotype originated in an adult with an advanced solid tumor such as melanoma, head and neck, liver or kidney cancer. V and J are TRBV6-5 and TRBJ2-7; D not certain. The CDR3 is CASSPYYEQYF. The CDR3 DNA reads TGTGCCAGCAGCCCCTACTACGAGCAGTACTTC.